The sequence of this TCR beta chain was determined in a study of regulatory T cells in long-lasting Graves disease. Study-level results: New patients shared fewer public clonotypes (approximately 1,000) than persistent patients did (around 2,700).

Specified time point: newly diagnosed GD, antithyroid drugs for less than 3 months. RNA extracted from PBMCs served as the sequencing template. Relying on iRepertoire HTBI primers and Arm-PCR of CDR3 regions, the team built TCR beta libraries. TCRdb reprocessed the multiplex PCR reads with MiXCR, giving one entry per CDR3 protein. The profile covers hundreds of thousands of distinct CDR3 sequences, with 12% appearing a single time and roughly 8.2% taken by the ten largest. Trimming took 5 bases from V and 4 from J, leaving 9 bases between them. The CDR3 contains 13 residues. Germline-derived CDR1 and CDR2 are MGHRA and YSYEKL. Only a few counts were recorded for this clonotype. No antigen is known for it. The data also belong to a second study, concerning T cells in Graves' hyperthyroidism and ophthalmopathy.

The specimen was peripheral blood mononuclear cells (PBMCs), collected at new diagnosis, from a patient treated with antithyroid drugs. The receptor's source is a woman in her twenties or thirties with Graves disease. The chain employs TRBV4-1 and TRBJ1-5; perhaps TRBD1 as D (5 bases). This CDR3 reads CASSLQVNQPQHF. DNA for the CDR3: TGCGCCAGCAGCTTACAGGTTAATCAGCCCCAGCATTTT.